A selection of T cell receptor beta chains follows, all from one sample in a study of OX40 agonist ivuxolimab in advanced cancers. Assay used: immunoSEQ multiplex PCR; TCRdb lists only in-frame clones, some missing. The top ten clones hold under 45% of a sample with tens of thousands of clones, roughly 82% of them seen once. The sample consisted of CD4+ or CD8+ T cells sorted from blood, taken in a trial of the OX40 agonist ivuxolimab. The receptor set was obtained from an adult with an advanced solid tumor such as melanoma, head and neck, liver or kidney cancer. CDR3s include the opening cysteine and the closing phenylalanine or tryptophan. A D gene is named only where the DNA matches it firmly. Rows give clone size only sometimes, using once, few, many, or a class for an expanded clone.

j_call: TRBJ1-1; v_call: TRBV28; d_call: -; clone_size: -; cdr3_nt: TGTGCCAGCACCACCCAGACACCCTCCAACGAAGCTTTCTTT; cdr3_aa: CASTTQTPSNEAFF
j_call: TRBJ2-3; v_call: TRBV12-5; d_call: -; clone_size: -; cdr3_nt: TGTGCTAGTGGTTTGTTAAAGTTGGATACGCAGTATTTT; cdr3_aa: CASGLLKLDTQYF
j_call: TRBJ1-2; v_call: TRBV7-9; d_call: TRBD1; clone_size: -; cdr3_nt: TGTGCCAGCAGCTCAAGGGACAGGCCGGCTTATGGCTACACCTTC; cdr3_aa: CASSSRDRPAYGYTF
j_call: TRBJ1-1; v_call: TRBV5-4; d_call: -; clone_size: -; cdr3_nt: TGTGCCAGCAGCTTGGGTGGGGAGAGGACTGAAGCTTTCTTT; cdr3_aa: CASSLGGERTEAFF
j_call: TRBJ1-5; v_call: TRBV7-9; d_call: TRBD1; clone_size: -; cdr3_nt: TGTGCCAGCAGCCACCGGGACAGGGGCAATCAGCCCCAGCATTTT; cdr3_aa: CASSHRDRGNQPQHF
j_call: TRBJ2-2; v_call: TRBV28; d_call: -; clone_size: -; cdr3_nt: TGTGCCAGCAGCTCCAGGGCGAACACCGGGGAGCTGTTTTTT; cdr3_aa: CASSSRANTGELFF
j_call: TRBJ2-7; v_call: TRBV28; d_call: -; clone_size: -; cdr3_nt: TGTGCCAGCAGTTTATCCCCGGTCGACTTTACCTACGAGCAGTACTTC; cdr3_aa: CASSLSPVDFTYEQYF
j_call: TRBJ1-5; v_call: TRBV13; d_call: -; clone_size: -; cdr3_nt: TGTGCCAGCCAAAAGGCAGGGAGCAATCAGCCCCAGCATTTT; cdr3_aa: CASQKAGSNQPQHF
j_call: TRBJ1-2; v_call: TRBV9; d_call: -; clone_size: -; cdr3_nt: TGTGCCAGCAGCGTAGGGGGGGACTATGGCTACACCTTC; cdr3_aa: CASSVGGDYGYTF
j_call: TRBJ2-5; v_call: TRBV7-3; d_call: TRBD2; clone_size: -; cdr3_nt: TGTGCCAGCAGACCCGGGGGAGGGAGACAAGAGACCCAGTACTTC; cdr3_aa: CASRPGGGRQETQYF
j_call: TRBJ2-7; v_call: TRBV6-1; d_call: -; clone_size: medium-sized; cdr3_nt: TGTGCCATAATCCCCGGGACACAAACCTACGAGCAGTACTTC; cdr3_aa: CAIIPGTQTYEQYF
j_call: TRBJ1-1; v_call: TRBV6-5; d_call: -; clone_size: -; cdr3_nt: TGTGCCAGCAGCCCTGGACAGAACACTGAAGCTTTCTTT; cdr3_aa: CASSPGQNTEAFF
j_call: TRBJ1-1; v_call: TRBV7-9; d_call: TRBD1; clone_size: -; cdr3_nt: TGTGCCAGCAGACCGGGACAGGGGGCTAGCCCTGAAGCTTTCTTT; cdr3_aa: CASRPGQGASPEAFF
j_call: TRBJ2-2; v_call: TRBV6-1; d_call: -; clone_size: -; cdr3_nt: TGTGCCAGCATGTGGGGCTTGGCGAACACCGGGGAGCTGTTTTTT; cdr3_aa: CASMWGLANTGELFF
j_call: TRBJ1-2; v_call: TRBV2; d_call: TRBD1; clone_size: few; cdr3_nt: TGTGCCAGCAGGACAGGGACGGCTTACACCTTC; cdr3_aa: CASRTGTAYTF
j_call: TRBJ2-7; v_call: TRBV28; d_call: TRBD1; clone_size: -; cdr3_nt: TGTGCCAGCAGCACCGGGACAGGGGTCTACGAGCAGTACTTC; cdr3_aa: CASSTGTGVYEQYF
j_call: TRBJ1-1; v_call: TRBV19; d_call: -; clone_size: -; cdr3_nt: TGTGCCAGTAGTACCCAGGCGAACACTGAAGCTTTCTTT; cdr3_aa: CASSTQANTEAFF
j_call: TRBJ2-2; v_call: TRBV5-1; d_call: -; clone_size: -; cdr3_nt: TGCGCCAGCAGCTTGTCCGGACGGGTTAACACCGGGGAGCTGTTTTTT; cdr3_aa: CASSLSGRVNTGELFF
j_call: TRBJ1-2; v_call: TRBV7-3; d_call: -; clone_size: -; cdr3_nt: TGTGCCAGCAGCTTAGCTTATAGGGATAACTATGGCTACACCTTC; cdr3_aa: CASSLAYRDNYGYTF
j_call: TRBJ2-6; v_call: TRBV28; d_call: -; clone_size: -; cdr3_nt: TGTGCCAGCAGTCGATCTGGGGCCAACGTCCTGACTTTC; cdr3_aa: CASSRSGANVLTF
j_call: TRBJ2-7; v_call: TRBV18; d_call: -; clone_size: -; cdr3_nt: TGTGCCAGCTCACCTTCAGGTGGGTTCTCCTACGAGCAGTACTTC; cdr3_aa: CASSPSGGFSYEQYF
j_call: TRBJ2-7; v_call: TRBV5-1; d_call: -; clone_size: few; cdr3_nt: TGCGCCAGCAGGTTGGGGCAGGGGCCCCACGAGCAGTACTTC; cdr3_aa: CASRLGQGPHEQYF
j_call: TRBJ2-2; v_call: TRBV6-1; d_call: -; clone_size: -; cdr3_nt: TGTGCCAGCAGTGAACTTAAGGGCAACACCGGGGAGCTGTTTTTT; cdr3_aa: CASSELKGNTGELFF
j_call: TRBJ2-3; v_call: TRBV6-6; d_call: TRBD1; clone_size: -; cdr3_nt: TGTGCCAGCAGTCCCAGGGGGCGCGGGGATACGCAGTATTTT; cdr3_aa: CASSPRGRGDTQYF